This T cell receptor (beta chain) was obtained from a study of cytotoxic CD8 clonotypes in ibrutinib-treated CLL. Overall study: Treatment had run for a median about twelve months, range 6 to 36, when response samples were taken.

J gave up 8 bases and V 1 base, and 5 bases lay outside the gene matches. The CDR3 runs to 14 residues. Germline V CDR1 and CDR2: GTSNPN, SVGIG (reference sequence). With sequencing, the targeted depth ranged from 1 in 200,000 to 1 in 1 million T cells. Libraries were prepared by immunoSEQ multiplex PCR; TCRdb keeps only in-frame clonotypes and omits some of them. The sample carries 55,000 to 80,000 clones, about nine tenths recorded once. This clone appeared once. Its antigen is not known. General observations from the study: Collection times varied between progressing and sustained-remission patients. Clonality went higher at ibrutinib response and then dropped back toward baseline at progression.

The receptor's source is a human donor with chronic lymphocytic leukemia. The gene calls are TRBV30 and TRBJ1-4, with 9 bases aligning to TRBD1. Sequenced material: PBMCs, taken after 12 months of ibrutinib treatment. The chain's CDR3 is CAWSADGQGEKLFF. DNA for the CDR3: TGTGCCTGGAGTGCAGACGGACAGGGGGAAAAACTGTTTTTT.